This TCR beta chain is drawn from a study of shared clonotypes between healthy human individuals. Assay execution took place at the deep level. Repertoires were generated with immunoSEQ multiplex PCR, while TCRdb's copy carries only in-frame clones and drops some. In the table there are a few hundred thousand clones, 79% of which are singletons. Points from the study as a whole: An effect of sequencing depth on clonotype sharing among donors was expected.

The sample holds one count of this clone. The target antigen is unknown. The germline V gene encodes CDR1 KGHSH and CDR2 LQKENI. V lost 3 bases, J lost 0 bases, and 14 bases lay in between. CDR3 length: 17 residues. The donors, all of them Caucasian adults, lived in Nashville, Tennessee. V gene TRBV18 combines with J gene TRBJ1-4; D not certain. The sample was PBMCs. The clonotype comes from a woman between 40 and 55 years old in good health. Some clones in this sample may be carry-over from other donors' samples. The chain's CDR3 is CASSPGLVQSTNEKLFF. CDR3 bases: TGTGCCAGCTCACCGGGGTTGGTACAGTCAACTAATGAAAAACTGTTTTTT.